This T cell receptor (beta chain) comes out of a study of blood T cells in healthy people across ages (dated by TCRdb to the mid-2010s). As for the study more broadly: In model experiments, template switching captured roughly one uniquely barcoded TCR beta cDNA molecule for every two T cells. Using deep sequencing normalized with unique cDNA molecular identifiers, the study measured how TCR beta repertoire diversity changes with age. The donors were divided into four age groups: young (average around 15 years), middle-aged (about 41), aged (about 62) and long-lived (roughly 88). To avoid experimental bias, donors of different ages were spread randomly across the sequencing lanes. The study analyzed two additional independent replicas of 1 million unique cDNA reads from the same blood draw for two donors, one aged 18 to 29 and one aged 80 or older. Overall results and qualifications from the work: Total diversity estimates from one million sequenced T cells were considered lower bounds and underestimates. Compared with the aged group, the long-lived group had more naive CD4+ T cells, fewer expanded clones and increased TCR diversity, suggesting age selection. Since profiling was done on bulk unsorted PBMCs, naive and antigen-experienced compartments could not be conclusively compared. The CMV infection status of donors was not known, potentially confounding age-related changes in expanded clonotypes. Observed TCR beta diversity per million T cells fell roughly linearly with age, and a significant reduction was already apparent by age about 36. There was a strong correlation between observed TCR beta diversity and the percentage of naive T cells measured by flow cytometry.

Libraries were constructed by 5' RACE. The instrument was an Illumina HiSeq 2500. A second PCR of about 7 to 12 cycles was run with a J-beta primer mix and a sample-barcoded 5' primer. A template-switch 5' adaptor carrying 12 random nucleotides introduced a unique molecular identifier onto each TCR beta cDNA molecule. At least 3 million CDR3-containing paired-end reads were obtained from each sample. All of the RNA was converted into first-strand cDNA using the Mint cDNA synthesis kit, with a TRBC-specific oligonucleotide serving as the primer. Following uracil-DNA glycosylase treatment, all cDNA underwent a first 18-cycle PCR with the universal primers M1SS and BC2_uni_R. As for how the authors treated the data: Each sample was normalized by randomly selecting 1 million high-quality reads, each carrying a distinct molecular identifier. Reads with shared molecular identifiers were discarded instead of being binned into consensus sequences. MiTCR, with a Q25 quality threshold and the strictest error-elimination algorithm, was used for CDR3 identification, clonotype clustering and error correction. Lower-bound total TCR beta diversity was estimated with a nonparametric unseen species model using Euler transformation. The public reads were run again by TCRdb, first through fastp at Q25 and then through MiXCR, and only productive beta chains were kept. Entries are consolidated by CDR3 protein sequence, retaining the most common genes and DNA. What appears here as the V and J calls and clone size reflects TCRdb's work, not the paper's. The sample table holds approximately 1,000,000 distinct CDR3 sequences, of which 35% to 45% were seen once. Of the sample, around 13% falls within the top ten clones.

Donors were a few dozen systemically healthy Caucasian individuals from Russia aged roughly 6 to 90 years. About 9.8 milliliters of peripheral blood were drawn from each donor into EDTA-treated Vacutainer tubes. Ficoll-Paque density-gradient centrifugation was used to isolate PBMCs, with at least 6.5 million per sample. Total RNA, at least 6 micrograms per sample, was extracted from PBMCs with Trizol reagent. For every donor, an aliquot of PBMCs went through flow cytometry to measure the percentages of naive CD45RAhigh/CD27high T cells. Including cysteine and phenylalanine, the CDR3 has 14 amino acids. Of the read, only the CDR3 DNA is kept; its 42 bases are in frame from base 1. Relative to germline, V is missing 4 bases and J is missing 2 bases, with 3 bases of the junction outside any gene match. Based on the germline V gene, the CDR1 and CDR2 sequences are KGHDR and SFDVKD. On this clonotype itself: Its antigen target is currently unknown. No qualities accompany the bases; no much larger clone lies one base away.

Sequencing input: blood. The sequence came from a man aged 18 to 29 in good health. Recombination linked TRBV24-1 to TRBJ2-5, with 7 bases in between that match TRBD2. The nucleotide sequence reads TGTGCCACCAGTGAAACGGGACTACAAGAGACCCAGTACTTC. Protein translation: CATSETGLQETQYF.